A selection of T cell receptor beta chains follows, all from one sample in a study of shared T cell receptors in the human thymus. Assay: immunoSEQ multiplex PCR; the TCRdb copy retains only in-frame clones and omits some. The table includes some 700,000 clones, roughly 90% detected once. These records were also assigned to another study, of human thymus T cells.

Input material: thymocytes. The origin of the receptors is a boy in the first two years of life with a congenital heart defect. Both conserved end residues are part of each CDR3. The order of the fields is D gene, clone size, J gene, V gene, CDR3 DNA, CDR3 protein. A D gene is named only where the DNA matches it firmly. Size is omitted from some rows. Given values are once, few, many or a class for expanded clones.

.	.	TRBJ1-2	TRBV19	TGTGCCAGTAGTATAGATGCAGGGGCGCGGGGCTACACCTTC	CASSIDAGARGYTF
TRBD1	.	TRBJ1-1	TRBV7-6	TGTGCCAGCAGCCTCCGGGACAGGGCAAAGGGCATGGACACTGAAGCTTTCTTT	CASSLRDRAKGMDTEAFF
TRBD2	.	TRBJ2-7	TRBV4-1	TGCGCCAGCAGCCCCCACATGGCGGGAGCCTACGAGCAGTACTTC	CASSPHMAGAYEQYF
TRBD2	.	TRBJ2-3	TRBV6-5	TGTGCCAGCAGTCGGACTAGCGGCAGGACAGATACGCAGTATTTT	CASSRTSGRTDTQYF
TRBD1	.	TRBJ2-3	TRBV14	TGTGCCAGCAGCCTGTACCGGGGACAGGGGTGCGATACGCAGTATTTT	CASSLYRGQGCDTQYF
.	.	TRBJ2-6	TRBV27	TGTGCCAGCAGTTTAGGGCCTGGGGCCAACGTCCTGACTTTC	CASSLGPGANVLTF
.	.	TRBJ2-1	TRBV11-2	TGTGCCAGCAGCCCCTGGGTCAGCGATAATGAGCAGTTCTTC	CASSPWVSDNEQFF
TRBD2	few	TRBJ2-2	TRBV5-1	TGCGCCAGCAGCTGGGAGGGCCCTCCAGGGGAGCTGTTTTTT	CASSWEGPPGELFF
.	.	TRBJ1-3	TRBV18	TGTGCCAGCTCACCACGGCCCGACAGGCCCTCTGGAAACACCATATATTTT	CASSPRPDRPSGNTIYF
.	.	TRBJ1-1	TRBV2	TGTGCCAGCAGTGAAAGCGGGCCAGCGAACACTGAAGCTTTCTTT	CASSESGPANTEAFF
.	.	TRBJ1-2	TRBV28	TGTGCCAGCAGTTTAGGCGGGGATTTCAACTATGGCTACACCTTC	CASSLGGDFNYGYTF
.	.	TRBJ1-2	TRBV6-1	TGTGCCAGCAGTGCCCACAGGGCGGGCGGCTACACCTTC	CASSAHRAGGYTF
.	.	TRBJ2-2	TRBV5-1	TGCGCCAGCAGCTTCGGGTACACCGGGGAGCTGTTTTTT	CASSFGYTGELFF
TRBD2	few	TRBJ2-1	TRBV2	TGTGCCAGCAGGGCTAGCGGGAGCTACAATGAGCAGTTCTTC	CASRASGSYNEQFF
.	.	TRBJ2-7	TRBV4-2	TGTGCCAGCAGCCAAGGGAGCCGAGGCGGGACTTACGAGCAGTACTTC	CASSQGSRGGTYEQYF
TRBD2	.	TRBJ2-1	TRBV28	TGTGCCAGCAGTTTATCGGGAGCGGGAGTCCCCAGCTCCTACAATGAGCAGTTCTTC	CASSLSGAGVPSSYNEQFF
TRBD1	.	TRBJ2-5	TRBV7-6	TGTGCCAGCAGCACCGGGACAGGGAGGATGGAGACCCAGTACTTC	CASSTGTGRMETQYF
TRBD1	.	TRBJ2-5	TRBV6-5	TGTGCCAGCAGTTACTCCTACAGGGGCCGGGGAGAGACCCAGTACTTC	CASSYSYRGRGETQYF
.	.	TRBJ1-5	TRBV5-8	TGTGCCAGCAGCTTCAGGGAGGTCTATCAGCCCCAGCATTTT	CASSFREVYQPQHF
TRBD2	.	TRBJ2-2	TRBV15	TGTGCCACCAGCAGAGATCTTTGGGCTAGCGGGCCTCACGTCGGGGAGCTGTTTTTT	CATSRDLWASGPHVGELFF